Listed below are T cell receptor beta chains from one sample, sequenced in a study of patients and donors after allogeneic stem cell transplantation. TCRdb re-derived calls from the RT-PCR reads in MiXCR, one entry per CDR3 protein. This sample carries approximately 140,000 distinct CDR3 sequences, about a third of them seen once, and the ten largest clones take about 50%. The sequencing input was blood, either unsorted or a sorted T cell fraction (not recorded which). The source is a human donor who was either an allogeneic HSCT recipient or a stem cell or donor lymphocyte infusion donor (not recorded which). It is not recorded whose cells these are; they may come from a transplant donor. CDR3s include the opening cysteine and the closing phenylalanine or tryptophan. D genes are given only for firm matches. The size of a clone is reported for some rows only, either as once, few or many, or as a class for expanded clones.

size	D	V	J	DNA	CDR3
few	NA	TRBV6-5	TRBJ1-4	TGTGCCAGCAGTTACGGGTGGCGTCGTAGGGAAAAACTGTTTTTT	CASSYGWRRREKLFF
few	NA	TRBV4-3	TRBJ1-4	TGCGCCAGCAGCCAAAGCCGGGAGTGGAATGAAAAACTGTTTTTT	CASSQSREWNEKLFF
few	NA	TRBV19	TRBJ1-1	TGTGCCAGTAGCCGGCCTTCGCTAACTCGTAGCACTGAAGCTTTCTTT	CASSRPSLTRSTEAFF
few	NA	TRBV6-2/TRBV6-3	TRBJ1-2	TGTGCCAGCAGTTATGGAGGGCTTGGCTACACCTTC	CASSYGGLGYTF
NA	NA	TRBV5-6	TRBJ1-1	TGTGCCAGCAGCTTGATAACAGCTGAAGCTTTCTTT	CASSLITAEAFF
NA	NA	TRBV12-3/TRBV12-4	TRBJ1-1	TGTGCCAGCAGTTCCCCCGAGAATATGAACACTGAAGCTTTCTTT	CASSSPENMNTEAFF
NA	NA	TRBV12-3/TRBV12-4	TRBJ1-3	TGTGCCAGCAGTCCATCATTGGACACCATATATTTT	CASSPSLDTIYF
many	NA	TRBV12-3/TRBV12-4	TRBJ1-2	TGTGCCAGCAGTCCACCGAGGGGGATCGGCTATGGCTACACCTTC	CASSPPRGIGYGYTF
NA	NA	TRBV6-5	TRBJ1-6	TGTGCCAGCAGTAGGGACCTTAACACCAATTCACCCCTCCACTTT	CASSRDLNTNSPLHF
few	NA	TRBV5-1	TRBJ1-1	TGCGCCAGCAGCTCGGGGACATTCAACACTGAAGCTTTCTTT	CASSSGTFNTEAFF
few	NA	TRBV24-1	TRBJ1-5	TGTGCCACCAGTGATAACACAGGGACGAGCAATCAGCCCCAGCATTTT	CATSDNTGTSNQPQHF
NA	TRBD1	TRBV9	TRBJ2-7	TGTGCCAGCAGCCAAGGGACAGACTACGAGCAGTACTTC	CASSQGTDYEQYF
few	NA	TRBV10-2	TRBJ1-6	TGCGCCAGCAGTCCCCCCCAGACCGACAGGCTCCTCCACTTT	CASSPPQTDRLLHF
few	NA	TRBV28	TRBJ1-2	TGTGCCATCAGGAAAACGAACTATGGCTACACCTTC	CAIRKTNYGYTF
few	NA	TRBV28	TRBJ1-2	TGTGCCAGCAGTTTAGTAGGGACTAACTATGGCTACACCTTC	CASSLVGTNYGYTF
few	NA	TRBV7-2	TRBJ1-3	TGTGCCAGCAGCTTAAATTCCTGGCGGACCTCTGGAAACACCATATATTTT	CASSLNSWRTSGNTIYF
few	TRBD1	TRBV6-2/TRBV6-3	TRBJ2-1	TGTGCCAGCAGAAGGGACAGTAGCTCCTACAATGAGCAGTTCTTC	CASRRDSSSYNEQFF
few	NA	TRBV6-1	TRBJ1-4	TGTGCCAGCAGTGAAGCTCCCGGACAGAATGAAAAACTGTTTTTT	CASSEAPGQNEKLFF
many	TRBD1	TRBV12-3/TRBV12-4	TRBJ1-5	TGTGCCAGCAGTTCCGGACAGGGTACGCAGCCCCAGCATTTT	CASSSGQGTQPQHF
NA	NA	TRBV7-2	TRBJ1-2	TGTGCCAGCAGCTTAGCACAGTATGGCTACACCTTC	CASSLAQYGYTF
NA	NA	TRBV2	TRBJ1-5	TGTGCCAGCTGGGTCCGACAGGATAGCAATCAGCCCCAGCATTTT	CASWVRQDSNQPQHF
NA	NA	TRBV7-9	TRBJ1-2	TGTGCCAGCAGTCCTCCCCTCGACAGGTTCTATGGCTACACCTTC	CASSPPLDRFYGYTF
few	NA	TRBV30	TRBJ1-4	TGTGCCTGGAGTGAGTCAGGGACTTTTAATGAAAAACTGTTTTTT	CAWSESGTFNEKLFF
few	TRBD1	TRBV20-1	TRBJ1-4	TGCAGTGCTAGCGGACAGGGGACAACTGCAACTAATGAAAAACTGTTTTTT	CSASGQGTTATNEKLFF
NA	TRBD2	TRBV4-3	TRBJ2-1	TGCGCCAGCAGCCGATCCAGCGGGGGGTACAATGAGCAGTTCTTC	CASSRSSGGYNEQFF
NA	TRBD2	TRBV5-1	TRBJ2-3	TGCGCCAGCAGCTTGGCCTTTGCGGGAGGTGTAGATACGCAGTATTTT	CASSLAFAGGVDTQYF
NA	NA	TRBV7-2	TRBJ2-3	TGTGCCAGCAGCTTAATTAGATTGGATACGCAGTATTTT	CASSLIRLDTQYF
NA	NA	TRBV9	TRBJ1-1	TGTGCCAGCAGCGGCGAGAGACACGGGAACACTGAAGCTTTCTTT	CASSGERHGNTEAFF
NA	NA	TRBV7-3	TRBJ2-3	TGTGCCAGCAGCTTAGAGGTGTTAGCAGATACGCAGTATTTT	CASSLEVLADTQYF
NA	NA	TRBV9	TRBJ2-1	TGTGCCAGCAGCGCCCGGGGGAGGGGGCGCGGAAATGAGCAGTTCTTC	CASSARGRGRGNEQFF
NA	NA	TRBV6-6	TRBJ2-5	TGTGCCAGCAGTTACTCCCAGGCTGGACGGCTTCCAGGGGCCCAGTACTTC	CASSYSQAGRLPGAQYF
NA	NA	TRBV6-5	TRBJ1-6	TGTGCCAGCAGTTCCGTCCATTCACCCCTCCACTTT	CASSSVHSPLHF
NA	NA	TRBV29-1	TRBJ2-6	TGCAGCGTTGAAGGTCTAGGGGAGCCCTCTGGGGCCAACGTCCTGACTTTC	CSVEGLGEPSGANVLTF